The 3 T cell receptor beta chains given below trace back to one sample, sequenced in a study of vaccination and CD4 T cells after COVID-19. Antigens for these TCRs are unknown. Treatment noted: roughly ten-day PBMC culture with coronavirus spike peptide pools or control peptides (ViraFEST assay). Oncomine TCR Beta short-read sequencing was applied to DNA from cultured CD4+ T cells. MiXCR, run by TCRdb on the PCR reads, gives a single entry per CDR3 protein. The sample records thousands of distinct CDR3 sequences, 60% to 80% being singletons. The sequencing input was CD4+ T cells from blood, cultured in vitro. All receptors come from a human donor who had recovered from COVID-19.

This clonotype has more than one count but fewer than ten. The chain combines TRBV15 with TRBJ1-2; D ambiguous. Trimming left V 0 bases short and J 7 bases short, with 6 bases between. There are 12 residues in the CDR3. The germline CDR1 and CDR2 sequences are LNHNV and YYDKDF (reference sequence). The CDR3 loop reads CATSRDLFGYTF. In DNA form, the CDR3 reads TGTGCCACCAGCAGAGATCTCTTTGGCTACACCTTC.

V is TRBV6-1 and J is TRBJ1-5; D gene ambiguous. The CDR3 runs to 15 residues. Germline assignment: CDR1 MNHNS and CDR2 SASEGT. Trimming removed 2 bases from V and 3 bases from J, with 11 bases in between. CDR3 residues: CASSEQPSLNQPQHF. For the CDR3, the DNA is TGTGCCAGCAGTGAACAACCTTCCCTCAATCAGCCCCAGCATTTT.

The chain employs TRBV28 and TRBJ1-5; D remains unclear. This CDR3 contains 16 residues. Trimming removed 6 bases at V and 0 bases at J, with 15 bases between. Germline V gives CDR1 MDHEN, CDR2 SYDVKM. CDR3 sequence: CASSISGGYSNQPQHF. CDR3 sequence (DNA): TGTGCCAGCAGCATTTCGGGCGGCTATAGCAATCAGCCCCAGCATTTT.